This section outlines one T cell receptor beta chain sequence together with its context. Its antigen target is currently unknown. No much larger clonotype is one base removed from it; base qualities were not supplied. Each collaborating institution followed its own protocols to collect whole blood in K2EDTA tubes. Collaborator samples were shipped for TCRbeta analysis as frozen whole blood, isolated PBMCs, or DNA extracted from either sample type. This record comes from a study of blood T cell repertoires in COVID-19 (dated by TCRdb to 2019 to 2021). Notes on the research overall: Collaborator samples came from the United States, Italy and Spain and covered acute and convalescent phases of COVID-19. The prospective study material was composed of cDNA or gDNA derived from T cells, B-cell-depleted T cells, or PBMCs. The dataset comprised deeply sampled blood TCRbeta repertoires from subjects exposed to, actively infected with, or recovered from COVID-19. The repertoires were released in a freely available public database meant as a resource for research on the immune response to SARS-CoV-2. The samples were drawn from the first 160 participants of the ongoing ImmuneRACE study and from 950 to 1,500 subjects provided by 6 global collaborators. Sample metadata almost always included a de-identified subject ID, COVID-19 status, age in years and sex. HLA class I and class II types, where available, came from metadata supplied by the sample provider rather than from assay-based typing. Study-level results and caveats: The amount of clinical and demographic metadata varied by source and participant and was provided uncurated.

TCRbeta CDR3 regions were amplified from genomic DNA using the immunoSEQ Assay, a bias-controlled multiplex PCR. Per the source publication's procedure: The number of nucleated cells in each sample was estimated from the amplification of reference gene primers within the assay. To quantify the absolute abundance of each unique TCRbeta CDR3 rearrangement, sequence reads were collapsed and filtered. For each sample, productive Simpson clonality was calculated as the square root of Simpson's diversity index across productive rearrangements. TCRdb obtained this table from immuneACCESS and retained in-frame rearrangements with V and J assigned. These tables miss some clones; where compared with another copy, unresolved V genes account for less than half of the shortfall, and the remainder is unexplained. That table furnishes V, J and clone size, whereas the DNA furnished D and trimming. The sample has some 200,000 clones on record, around 86% of them singletons. The leading ten clones occupy 5.9% of the sample.

The trim is 6 bases for V and 7 bases for J, with a gap of 15 bases between the germline ends. Reading the germline V gene (reference sequence) gives CDR1 MNHEY and CDR2 SMNVEV. The CDR3 covers 13 residues, taking in both the cysteine and the phenylalanine. Only the CDR3 DNA is retained, 39 bases long and in frame from the first base. This TCR was recovered from a man older than 75 with acute or convalescent COVID-19. The rearrangement joined TRBV27 to TRBJ1-2; the D segment could be TRBD1, given 5 matching bases. Sequenced sample: peripheral blood. The CDR3 protein is CASRPPQGSGYTF. The DNA sequence follows: TGTGCCAGCAGGCCGCCCCAGGGATCTGGCTACACCTTC.